Listed below are T cell receptor beta chains from one sample, sequenced in a study of human T cells and chemical hapten exposure. From the RACE reads, TCRdb called clonotypes with MiXCR, one entry per CDR3 protein. Of some 50,000 distinct CDR3 sequences detected, about 4.8% appear once; the ten largest clones hold 5.8%. Sequenced sample: whole blood. Source of these receptors: a human donor in good health. Some clones in this sample may be carry-over from other donors' samples. Each CDR3 is given with its conserved first and last residue. Each record gives: CDR3 DNA, CDR3 protein, CDR3 length, J gene, clone size, V gene, D gene. A D gene is named only where the DNA matches it firmly. Only some rows state a clone size, as once, few, many or a class for expanded clones.

TGTGCCAGCAGCCTCCTGGGAGCTCCCTCCTACGAGCAGTACTTC,CASSLLGAPSYEQYF,15,TRBJ2-7,many,TRBV7-9,-
TGTGCCAGCAGCTTGTTTGGGGGCCAAGAGACCCAGTACTTC,CASSLFGGQETQYF,14,TRBJ2-5,-,TRBV5-4,-
TGTGCCTGGAGTGTACTAGGCTCCTACTCCGAACGTTCAGAGGGCTACACCTTC,CAWSVLGSYSERSEGYTF,18,TRBJ1-2,-,TRBV30,-
TGTGCCAGTTATACGACGGGACAACTCTACGAGCAGTACTTC,CASYTTGQLYEQYF,14,TRBJ2-7,few,TRBV28,-
TGTGCCTGGAGTGTATACTCAGGGCTAGAGACCCAGTACTTC,CAWSVYSGLETQYF,14,TRBJ2-5,many,TRBV30,-
TGTGCCAGCAGTTTATACAGAGCCTACGAGCAGTACTTC,CASSLYRAYEQYF,13,TRBJ2-7,few,TRBV28,-
TGTGCCAGCAGCCAAGATCCCGGACTAGCATTAGAGACCCAGTACTTC,CASSQDPGLALETQYF,16,TRBJ2-5,many,TRBV4-2,TRBD2
TGTGCCAGCCGAGACAGGGCTTGGTACACTGAAGCTTTCTTT,CASRDRAWYTEAFF,14,TRBJ1-1,few,TRBV25-1,TRBD1
TGTGCCAGCAGTTCGACCGGGACTAGCGTGACCGGGGAGCAGTTCTTC,CASSSTGTSVTGEQFF,16,TRBJ2-1,many,TRBV3-1,TRBD2
TGTGCCAGCAGCCTCCGGGACACGGCCTTCTCTGGGGCCAACGTCCTGACTTTC,CASSLRDTAFSGANVLTF,18,TRBJ2-6,many,TRBV7-3,-
TGTGCCAGCAGTTTAGGAGGCGGGAGCAGCTACGAGCAGTACTTC,CASSLGGGSSYEQYF,15,TRBJ2-7,many,TRBV12-3/TRBV12-4,TRBD2
TGTGCCAGCAGTTACTCGATCCCTAGCGGGAGCTCCTACAATGAGCAGTTCTTC,CASSYSIPSGSSYNEQFF,18,TRBJ2-1,many,TRBV6-5,TRBD2
TGCGCCAGCAGTGAGTCTGGGGGCAAGGGCACTGAAGCTTTCTTT,CASSESGGKGTEAFF,15,TRBJ1-1,few,TRBV10-2,-